These 18 T cell receptor beta chains share one sample of origin, sequenced in a study of neurological immune-mediated disorders. Each CDR3 protein is one row after TCRdb ran MiXCR on the 5' RACE reads. The sample lists more than 50,000 distinct CDR3 sequences; almost 4% were seen once. Source material: PBMCs. Receptors originate from a young man with multiple sclerosis.

The sample holds many counts of this clonotype. The J gene is TRBJ2-5, the V gene TRBV20-1; the D gene is possibly TRBD1 (5 bases). The germline V gene has CDR1 DFQATT and CDR2 SNEGSKA (reference sequence). The CDR3 runs to 13 residues. The V and J ends lost 6 bases and 4 bases respectively, with 15 bases between them. The CDR3 nucleotides are TGCAGTGCGACAGTAAGCCCGTTAGAGACCCAGTACTTC. Translation gives CSATVSPLETQYF.

In this sample, this clonotype turned up many times. The chain is built from TRBV20-1 and TRBJ2-2; the match to TRBD1 covers 10 bases. The V segment lost 5 bases and the J segment 5 bases; nucleotides outside the gene matches: 8. The CDR3 is made up of 15 amino acids. The germline V gene has CDR1 DFQATT and CDR2 SNEGSKA (reference sequence). The CDR3 DNA reads TGCAGTGCTGGCGACAGGGGGCAGGGGACCGGGGAGCTGTTTTTT. Its protein product is CSAGDRGQGTGELFF.

This clonotype was observed at least ten times. This sequence joins TRBV6-4 and TRBJ1-5; the match to TRBD1 covers 10 bases. The CDR3 spans 13 residues. The germline CDR1 and CDR2 sequences are MRHNA and SNTAGT. Germline trimming cut 11 bases from V and 5 bases from J; bases unmatched to any gene: 6. The CDR3 nucleotides read TGTGCCTGCGGGGACAGGGGAGATCAGCCCCAGCATTTT. This translates into CACGDRGDQPQHF.

Ten or more counts support this clonotype. The rearrangement uses TRBV4-1 and TRBJ1-6; 9 bases are a match to TRBD1. The CDR3 contains 15 residues. The ends lost 0 bases at V and 10 bases at J; junction bases unmatched: 4. Germline lookup yields CDR1 MGHRA and CDR2 YSYEKL. The CDR3, as DNA: TGCGCCAGCAGCCAAGATAACAGGGGGCAGTCACCCCTCCACTTT. Its protein is CASSQDNRGQSPLHF.

This clonotype was detected ten times or more. The chain employs TRBV7-9 and TRBJ2-1, with 10 bases lining up with TRBD2. With 5 bases clipped from V and 7 bases from J, the junction kept 11 bases outside the gene matches. The CDR3 contains 16 residues. Germline CDR1 is SEHNR and CDR2 is FQNEAQ (reference sequence). The CDR3 spells CASSEKGLALGNEQFF. In DNA, the CDR3 is TGTGCCAGCAGCGAGAAGGGACTAGCGTTGGGTAATGAGCAGTTCTTC.

This clonotype occurred many times. V usage is TRBV18 and J usage is TRBJ1-2; 7 bases map to TRBD1. The V segment lost 4 bases and the J segment 1 base; nucleotides outside the gene matches: 18. The germline CDR1 and CDR2 sequences are KGHSH and LQKENI. The CDR3 length is 19 residues. The CDR3 reads CASSRYTGASTADNYGYTF. The CDR3 DNA sequence: TGTGCCAGCTCACGCTATACAGGGGCTTCTACCGCGGATAACTATGGCTACACCTTC.

This clonotype was seen many times. The V call is TRBV9, the J call TRBJ2-7, with 8 bases identical to TRBD1. This CDR3 has 14 amino acids. V lost 0 bases, J lost 6 bases, and 5 bases stayed unmatched. The V gene's germline CDR1 is SGDLS and CDR2 YYNGEE. The DNA for the CDR3 is TGTGCCAGCAGCGTAGCAGGGGGCTTAGGCGAGCAGTACTTC. It yields the protein CASSVAGGLGEQYF.

J is TRBJ2-2 and V is TRBV5-1; 8 positions agree with TRBD1. Germline V gives CDR1 SGHRS, CDR2 YFSETQ. CDR3 length: 16 residues. V gave up 3 bases and J gave up 5 bases; unmatched junction bases: 9. The CDR3 nucleotides read TGCGCCAGCAGCTATGTCAGGGGGCGAACGACCGGGGAGCTGTTTTTT. It specifies CASSYVRGRTTGELFF.

This clonotype was detected ten times or more. The chain uses TRBV20-1 and TRBJ2-7, with 7 bases aligning to TRBD1. Per the germline V gene, CDR1 is DFQATT and CDR2 is SNEGSKA (reference sequence). Trimming cost V 6 bases and J 2 bases; bases outside gene matches: 7. The CDR3 length is 13 residues. The CDR3 DNA is TGCAGTGCAACGGACAGGCCCGCCTACGAGCAGTACTTC. This translates into CSATDRPAYEQYF.

This clonotype came up many times. The chain links TRBV12-3 or TRBV12-4 to TRBJ2-3; no firm D call. There are 12 residues in the CDR3. V lost 5 bases to trimming and J lost 5 bases, with 8 bases between them. The CDR3 DNA sequence: TGTGCCAGCAGTCCCGGCCTAGATACGCAGTATTTT. Protein sequence: CASSPGLDTQYF.

Notes on this clonotype: This sequence may be a read error, since a much larger clone differs from it by one base. The V call is TRBV5-1, the J call TRBJ2-7, with D hard to call. Deletions cut 2 bases from V and 5 bases from J, with 14 bases between. CDR3 size: 14 residues. Per germline, CDR1 SGHRS and CDR2 YFSETQ. The CDR3 DNA follows: TGCGCCAGCAGCTTTACCGGAAAGGAGAACGAGCAGTACTTC. It is translated as CASSFTGKENEQYF.

The rearrangement links TRBV21-1 to TRBJ1-1. TRBV21-1 is a documented pseudogene. CDR3 length: 15 amino acids. The CDR3 coding sequence is TGTGCCAGCAGCAAACTGCGAGGTGGAGACAAACAAGCTTTCTTT. Translating gives CASSKLRGGDKQAFF.

As for this clonotype: The junction departs from germline at one end; a sequencing error may be responsible. This chain uses TRBV20-1 with TRBJ1-5, with D hard to call. Germline lookup yields CDR1 DFQATT and CDR2 SNEGSKA (reference sequence). The CDR3 loop spans 12 amino acids. Here the CDR3 DNA reads TGCAGTGCTAGGAAGGTCGGCCAGCCCCAGAATTTT. As protein: CSARKVGQPQNF.

Notes on this clonotype: A much larger clone differs by one base, so this may be a read error. The chain joins TRBV7-2 to TRBJ1-4, with 7 bases lining up with TRBD1. Germline V lookup: CDR1 SGHTA, CDR2 FQGNSA. This CDR3 has 16 residues. The junction had 12 bases not matched to a gene; V was cut back by 0 bases and J by 11 bases. As DNA, the CDR3 is TGTGCCAGCAGCTTAGCCCCGGACAGGCGAGGAGACAAACTGTTTTTT. This encodes CASSLAPDRRGDKLFF.

There are many counts of this clonotype. The chain couples TRBV5-1 to TRBJ1-2; tentatively, D is TRBD1 (5 bases). The CDR3 is 13 residues long. CDR1 and CDR2 (germline): SGHRS, YFSETQ. Trimming shortened V by 2 bases and J by 8 bases, and 13 bases separated the two germline ends. CDR3: CASSFGTEWGYTF. Written as DNA, the CDR3 is TGCGCCAGCAGCTTCGGGACGGAATGGGGCTACACCTTC.

At least ten counts were recorded for this clonotype. V and J are TRBV6-1 and TRBJ2-7; D tentatively fits TRBD1 or TRBD2 (5 bases each). The CDR3 is made up of 15 amino acids. Germline values: CDR1 MNHNS, CDR2 SASEGT. The V gene lost 7 bases and the J gene lost 0 bases, with 16 bases spanning the gap. The chain's CDR3 is CASNLNRDGSYEQYF. Written as DNA, the CDR3 is TGTGCCAGCAATCTAAACCGGGACGGCTCCTACGAGCAGTACTTC.

This clonotype was counted ten times or more. This chain links TRBV20-1 with TRBJ1-4; 8 nucleotides align to TRBD1. Per germline, CDR1 DFQATT and CDR2 SNEGSKA (reference sequence). V dropped 5 bases and J dropped 8; count of bases not matched to a gene: 7. The CDR3 sequence is 13 residues long. The CDR3 sequence is CSALRQGTEKLFF. The CDR3 nucleotides are TGCAGTGCTCTACGACAGGGGACGGAAAAACTGTTTTTT.

In this sample, this clonotype turned up many times. The chain uses TRBV6-5 and TRBJ2-5; D unresolved. Deletions cut 2 bases from V and 5 bases from J, with 15 bases between. The CDR3 length is 15 residues. From germline, CDR1 is MNHEY and CDR2 SVGAGI. CDR3 residues: CASSYAVALSETQYF. The DNA for the CDR3 is TGTGCCAGCAGTTACGCCGTTGCGCTTTCGGAGACCCAGTACTTC.